This T cell receptor (beta chain) came from a study of blood T cell repertoires in COVID-19. Turning to the study itself: Samples representing acute and convalescent COVID-19 were sourced from the United States, Italy and Spain. Nucleic acid was either cDNA or gDNA, and it came from T cells, B-cell-depleted T cells, or PBMCs.

V was pared by 4 bases and J by 1 base, with 1 base of the junction left unmatched. This CDR3 spans 14 amino acids. The germline V gene encodes CDR1 SGHDT and CDR2 YYEEEE. Original processing methods: Reference gene primer amplification in the assay estimated nucleated cell counts. Only in-frame clones appear in the TCRdb table, and some are missing; sequencing was by immunoSEQ multiplex PCR. V, J and clone size reflect that table, while D and trimming were determined from the DNA. The repertoire consists of 60,000 to 85,000 clones, with roughly 81% occurring once and the leading ten covering less than 45%.

The receptor was derived from an older man with acute or convalescent COVID-19. Source material: peripheral blood. The chain uses TRBV5-6 and TRBJ2-4; 8 nucleotides align to TRBD1. The CDR3 DNA sequence: TGTGCCAGCAGCCGGACAGGGGCCAAAAACATTCAGTACTTC. Translation: CASSRTGAKNIQYF.